These 2 T cell receptor beta chains were all obtained from the same sample, sequenced in a study of shared clonotypes between healthy human individuals. Profiled with immunoSEQ multiplex PCR; TCRdb holds only in-frame clones, not every one. The profile shows under 2.5 million clones, 80% to 95% of them singletons. The sequenced sample consisted of naive CD4+ T cells from PBMCs. As for subset: CD45RA+ positively selected. All receptors come from a man younger than 35 in good health. Some clones in this sample may be carry-over from other donors' samples.

The J gene is TRBJ1-3, the V gene TRBV5-1; perhaps TRBD1 as D (5 bases). Deletions cut 4 bases from V and 1 base from J, with 12 bases between. This CDR3 spans 15 amino acids. Germline lookup yields CDR1 SGHRS and CDR2 YFSETQ. CDR3 in amino acids: CASSDQGGSGNTIYF. The CDR3 coding sequence is TGCGCCAGCAGCGATCAGGGAGGTTCTGGAAACACCATATATTTT.

The chain employs TRBV27 and TRBJ2-3; no clear D. CDR3 length: 13 residues. CDR1 MNHEY and CDR2 SMNVEV come from the germline V gene (reference sequence). The V and J ends lost 6 bases and 2 bases respectively, with 9 bases between them. DNA for the CDR3: TGTGCCAGCAGCCAAAGAGACACAGATACGCAGTATTTT. Its translation: CASSQRDTDTQYF.